The source of this T cell receptor beta chain is a study of T-cell memory formation after mild COVID-19. Study details: Largely, the TCR clusters proved donor specific.

As to this clonotype: The antigen remains unidentified.

Study-wide results and caveats: Those CD4+ clones that contracted were mainly in CM and EM (CD8+ ones in EMRA). Contracting clones from day 15 to 85 showed balanced CD4/CD8; later expanders favored CD4+. Day 37-peaking second-wave clones had unconfirmed SARS-CoV-2 specificity.

TCRdb fed the 5' RACE reads into MiXCR, producing one record per CDR3 protein. The sample includes about 560,000 distinct CDR3 sequences, around a sixth of them seen just once. The sequence came from an adult woman who had mild COVID-19 (a few samples of this study predate the infection). Cell type and time point are not known. The source material was PBMCs or a T cell subset sorted from them (not recorded which).

CDR3 residues: CASRLGPHTGELFF. CDR3 nucleotides: TGTGCCAGCAGGCTTGGGCCCCACACCGGGGAGCTGTTTTTT. The gene calls are TRBV7-3 and TRBJ2-2; unclear D gene. The CDR3 has 14 residues. V lost 6 bases to trimming and J lost 3 bases, with 11 bases between them. Per germline, CDR1 SGHTA and CDR2 FQGTGA.